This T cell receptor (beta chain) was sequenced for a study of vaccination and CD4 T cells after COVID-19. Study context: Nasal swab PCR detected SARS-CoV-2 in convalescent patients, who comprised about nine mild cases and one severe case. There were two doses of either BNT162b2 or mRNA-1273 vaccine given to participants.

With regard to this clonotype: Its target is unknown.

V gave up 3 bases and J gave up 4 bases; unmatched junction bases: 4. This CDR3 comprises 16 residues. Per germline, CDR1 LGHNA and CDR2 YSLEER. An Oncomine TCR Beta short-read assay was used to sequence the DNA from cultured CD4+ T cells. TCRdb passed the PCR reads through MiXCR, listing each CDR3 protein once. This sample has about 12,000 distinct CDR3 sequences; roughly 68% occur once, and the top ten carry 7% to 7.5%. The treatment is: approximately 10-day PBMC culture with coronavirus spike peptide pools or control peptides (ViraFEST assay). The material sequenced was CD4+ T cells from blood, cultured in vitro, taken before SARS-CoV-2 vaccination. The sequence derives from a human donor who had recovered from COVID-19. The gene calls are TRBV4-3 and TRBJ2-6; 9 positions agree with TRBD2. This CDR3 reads CASSQGLASGANVLTF. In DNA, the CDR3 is TGCGCCAGCAGCCAGGGACTAGCCTCCGGGGCCAACGTCCTGACTTTC.